This is a list of T cell receptor beta chains from one sample in a study of blood T cell repertoires in COVID-19. The repertoire was sequenced with immunoSEQ multiplex PCR; TCRdb's copy has only in-frame clones and lacks some. This table has around 200,000 clones, 65% to 85% appearing once. Specimen: peripheral blood. The receptor source for this set is a man aged 45-65 years with active or convalescent COVID-19. The CDR3 runs from the conserved cysteine through the conserved F or W. Each record gives: V gene, J gene, clone size, D gene, CDR3 DNA, CDR3 protein. A D gene is named only where the DNA matches it firmly. The size of a clone is reported for some rows only, either as once, few or many, or as a class for expanded clones.

v_gene: TRBV6-1; j_gene: TRBJ2-7; abundance: NA; d_gene: NA; CDR3nt: TGTGCCAGCAGTGACTCGGGTGGATCCTACGAGCAGTACTTC; CDR3aa: CASSDSGGSYEQYF
v_gene: TRBV5-6; j_gene: TRBJ1-4; abundance: NA; d_gene: TRBD1; CDR3nt: TGTGCCAGCAGCCCCGGGACAGGGATGGCTGGAAAACTGTTTTTT; CDR3aa: CASSPGTGMAGKLFF
v_gene: TRBV28; j_gene: TRBJ2-7; abundance: NA; d_gene: NA; CDR3nt: TGTGCCAGCAGTTTAGTTGGGACTGGATACGAGCAGTACTTC; CDR3aa: CASSLVGTGYEQYF
v_gene: TRBV27; j_gene: TRBJ1-2; abundance: NA; d_gene: TRBD1; CDR3nt: TGTGCCAGCGGGGAAAACAGGGGGCAGGGCTATGGCTACACCTTC; CDR3aa: CASGENRGQGYGYTF
v_gene: TRBV5-1; j_gene: TRBJ2-3; abundance: NA; d_gene: TRBD2; CDR3nt: TGCGCCAGCAGCTTGGGAGCGGGGATCGCAGATACGCAGTATTTT; CDR3aa: CASSLGAGIADTQYF
v_gene: TRBV4-3; j_gene: TRBJ2-2; abundance: NA; d_gene: NA; CDR3nt: TGCGCCAGCAGCCAAGCGGCAGGGATCGGGGAGCTGTTTTTT; CDR3aa: CASSQAAGIGELFF
v_gene: TRBV24-1; j_gene: TRBJ2-2; abundance: NA; d_gene: TRBD1; CDR3nt: TGTGCCACCAGTGATTTGGGGACAGGAGCGAACACCGGGGAGCTGTTTTTT; CDR3aa: CATSDLGTGANTGELFF
v_gene: TRBV11-2; j_gene: TRBJ2-7; abundance: NA; d_gene: TRBD2; CDR3nt: TGTGCCAGCAGCTTAGGGCGGGGGGAATACTACGAGCAGTACTTC; CDR3aa: CASSLGRGEYYEQYF
v_gene: TRBV5-6; j_gene: TRBJ2-4; abundance: NA; d_gene: TRBD2; CDR3nt: TGTGCCAGCAGCTCGCTAGCGGGGGGGTCGAACATTCAGTACTTC; CDR3aa: CASSSLAGGSNIQYF
v_gene: TRBV6-1; j_gene: TRBJ2-4; abundance: NA; d_gene: TRBD2; CDR3nt: TGTGCCAGCAGTGAGGCGGGAGTACCTATTCAGTACTTC; CDR3aa: CASSEAGVPIQYF
v_gene: TRBV4-1; j_gene: TRBJ2-7; abundance: once; d_gene: NA; CDR3nt: TGCGCCAGCAGCCCCTTTATACTCTCCTACGAGCAGTACTTC; CDR3aa: CASSPFILSYEQYF
v_gene: TRBV12-2; j_gene: TRBJ1-2; abundance: few; d_gene: NA; CDR3nt: TGTGCAAGTCGCTCCTCATTTCCGGGACAGGGACGGTATGGCTACACCTTC; CDR3aa: CASRSSFPGQGRYGYTF
v_gene: TRBV28; j_gene: TRBJ1-1; abundance: NA; d_gene: NA; CDR3nt: TGTGCCAGCAGTTTATCCTACGAGAACACTGAAGCTTTCTTT; CDR3aa: CASSLSYENTEAFF
v_gene: TRBV7-3; j_gene: TRBJ2-3; abundance: NA; d_gene: TRBD2; CDR3nt: TGTGCCAGCAGCTTAATTGGGGGAGGGCCCGATACGCAGTATTTT; CDR3aa: CASSLIGGGPDTQYF
v_gene: TRBV2; j_gene: TRBJ2-3; abundance: once; d_gene: TRBD2; CDR3nt: TGTGCCAGCAGGGTCGCTAGCGGTTCTCCTCCCACAGATACGCAGTATTTT; CDR3aa: CASRVASGSPPTDTQYF
v_gene: TRBV24-1; j_gene: TRBJ1-1; abundance: NA; d_gene: TRBD1; CDR3nt: TGTGCCACCAGTGATTCGACAGGGCGAGGCACTGAAGCTTTCTTT; CDR3aa: CATSDSTGRGTEAFF
v_gene: TRBV5-5; j_gene: TRBJ2-5; abundance: NA; d_gene: NA; CDR3nt: TGTGCCAGCAGCTTGGTAGCGCGAGAGACCCAGTACTTC; CDR3aa: CASSLVARETQYF
v_gene: TRBV5-1; j_gene: TRBJ1-1; abundance: NA; d_gene: NA; CDR3nt: TGCGCCAGCATACAGGGTCGTGAAGCTTTCTTT; CDR3aa: CASIQGREAFF
v_gene: TRBV6-2/TRBV6-3; j_gene: TRBJ2-5; abundance: few; d_gene: TRBD2; CDR3nt: TGTGCCAGCAGTACACGACTAGCGGGGTTTCAAGAGACCCAGTACTTC; CDR3aa: CASSTRLAGFQETQYF
v_gene: TRBV7-9; j_gene: TRBJ1-1; abundance: NA; d_gene: NA; CDR3nt: TGTGCCAGCAGCTTAGGACGGGAGGTCACTGAAGCTTTCTTT; CDR3aa: CASSLGREVTEAFF
v_gene: TRBV27; j_gene: TRBJ1-1; abundance: NA; d_gene: NA; CDR3nt: TGTGCCAGCAGTTTATCCAGGGGCACTGAAGCTTTCTTT; CDR3aa: CASSLSRGTEAFF
v_gene: TRBV29-1; j_gene: TRBJ2-1; abundance: NA; d_gene: NA; CDR3nt: TGCAGCGTTGCTCCGGACAATGAGCAGTTCTTC; CDR3aa: CSVAPDNEQFF
v_gene: TRBV6-2/TRBV6-3; j_gene: TRBJ1-4; abundance: NA; d_gene: NA; CDR3nt: TGTGCCAGCAGTCCCGGACAGTCAACTAATGAAAAACTGTTTTTT; CDR3aa: CASSPGQSTNEKLFF
v_gene: TRBV5-6; j_gene: TRBJ1-6; abundance: NA; d_gene: NA; CDR3nt: TGTGCCAGCAGCTCTACCGGGGAGGGCCCGAATTCACCCCTCCACTTT; CDR3aa: CASSSTGEGPNSPLHF
v_gene: TRBV7-2; j_gene: TRBJ1-4; abundance: once; d_gene: NA; CDR3nt: TGTGCCAGCAGCCCCTCGGCCAGGGATAACGAAAAACTGTTTTTT; CDR3aa: CASSPSARDNEKLFF
v_gene: TRBV7-9; j_gene: TRBJ2-7; abundance: NA; d_gene: NA; CDR3nt: TGTGCCAGCAGCTTATTGCGCGAGCAGTACTTC; CDR3aa: CASSLLREQYF
v_gene: TRBV18; j_gene: TRBJ1-6; abundance: NA; d_gene: NA; CDR3nt: TGTGCCAGCTCACCGCGCGGGGGCTCACCCCTCCACTTT; CDR3aa: CASSPRGGSPLHF
v_gene: TRBV25-1; j_gene: TRBJ2-7; abundance: few; d_gene: NA; CDR3nt: TGTGCCAGCAGCCAGTTGGGCCGTCCCGAGCAGTACTTC; CDR3aa: CASSQLGRPEQYF
v_gene: TRBV6-4; j_gene: TRBJ1-1; abundance: NA; d_gene: NA; CDR3nt: TGTGCCAGCAGTGACATGGGGGCGAGGAGAGAAGGAGACGAAGCTTTCTTT; CDR3aa: CASSDMGARREGDEAFF
v_gene: TRBV29-1; j_gene: TRBJ2-6; abundance: NA; d_gene: NA; CDR3nt: TGCAGCGTTGAGGTTAGCGCTGGGGCCAACGTCCTGACTTTC; CDR3aa: CSVEVSAGANVLTF
v_gene: TRBV6-5; j_gene: TRBJ1-6; abundance: NA; d_gene: TRBD1; CDR3nt: TGTGCCAGCAGTTACTCGGGGGACAGGCTAAATTCACCCCTCCACTTT; CDR3aa: CASSYSGDRLNSPLHF
v_gene: TRBV25-1; j_gene: TRBJ1-4; abundance: NA; d_gene: NA; CDR3nt: TGTGCCAGCAGTGAAAGTTTGGGGCAGGCTGAAAAACTGTTTTTT; CDR3aa: CASSESLGQAEKLFF
v_gene: TRBV24-1; j_gene: TRBJ2-3; abundance: once; d_gene: TRBD2; CDR3nt: TGTGCCACCAGTGATCCGACTAGCGGGAGGACAGATACGCAGTATTTT; CDR3aa: CATSDPTSGRTDTQYF
v_gene: TRBV3-1/TRBV3-2; j_gene: TRBJ1-3; abundance: NA; d_gene: TRBD1; CDR3nt: TGTGCCAGCACAGGGGGAAGGGGAAACACCATATATTTT; CDR3aa: CASTGGRGNTIYF
v_gene: TRBV5-1; j_gene: TRBJ1-4; abundance: NA; d_gene: TRBD1; CDR3nt: TGCGCCAGCAGCCAAGGACAGGTCGCAACTAATGAAAAACTGTTTTTT; CDR3aa: CASSQGQVATNEKLFF
v_gene: TRBV14; j_gene: TRBJ1-6; abundance: NA; d_gene: TRBD1; CDR3nt: TGTGCCAGCAGCCAAGACTCGGGGACAGTGAATTCACCCCTCCACTTT; CDR3aa: CASSQDSGTVNSPLHF
v_gene: TRBV30; j_gene: TRBJ1-1; abundance: NA; d_gene: NA; CDR3nt: TGTGCCTGGAGTGTAGGGACTTCCTGGAACACTGAAGCTTTCTTT; CDR3aa: CAWSVGTSWNTEAFF
v_gene: TRBV3-1/TRBV3-2; j_gene: TRBJ2-3; abundance: NA; d_gene: NA; CDR3nt: TGTGCCAGCAGCCAAGAACGGTATACGCAGTATTTT; CDR3aa: CASSQERYTQYF
v_gene: TRBV14; j_gene: TRBJ2-5; abundance: NA; d_gene: NA; CDR3nt: TGTGCCAGCAGCCAAGTGAGGGGGGGCAAAGGGACCCAGTACTTC; CDR3aa: CASSQVRGGKGTQYF
v_gene: TRBV5-1; j_gene: TRBJ2-3; abundance: NA; d_gene: TRBD1; CDR3nt: TGCGCCAGCAGACAGGGACAGGGGTTGGATACGCAGTATTTT; CDR3aa: CASRQGQGLDTQYF
v_gene: TRBV15; j_gene: TRBJ2-7; abundance: NA; d_gene: TRBD2; CDR3nt: TGTGCCACCAGCAGAATAGGGACTAGCGGGAGGGCCTACGAGCAGTACTTC; CDR3aa: CATSRIGTSGRAYEQYF
v_gene: TRBV4-3; j_gene: TRBJ2-7; abundance: NA; d_gene: NA; CDR3nt: TGCGCCAGCAGCCAAGAGGGCAGGGCGGGGGAGCAGTACTTC; CDR3aa: CASSQEGRAGEQYF
v_gene: TRBV4-3; j_gene: TRBJ2-1; abundance: once; d_gene: NA; CDR3nt: TGCGCCAGCGCTTATGGACAGACCAACAATGAGCAGTTCTTC; CDR3aa: CASAYGQTNNEQFF
v_gene: TRBV2; j_gene: TRBJ2-3; abundance: once; d_gene: TRBD1; CDR3nt: TGTGCCAGCAGGGCACAGGGGGCCACAGATACGCAGTATTTT; CDR3aa: CASRAQGATDTQYF
v_gene: TRBV24-1; j_gene: TRBJ2-1; abundance: NA; d_gene: TRBD1; CDR3nt: TGTGCCACCAGGACGACAGGGGACGACTACAATGAGCAGTTCTTC; CDR3aa: CATRTTGDDYNEQFF
v_gene: TRBV9; j_gene: TRBJ1-3; abundance: NA; d_gene: NA; CDR3nt: TGTGCCAGCAGCGTAGGAGGAACTGGAAACACCATATATTTT; CDR3aa: CASSVGGTGNTIYF
v_gene: TRBV6-5; j_gene: TRBJ2-3; abundance: once; d_gene: NA; CDR3nt: TGTGCCAGCGGCGACTTATACACAGATACGCAGTATTTT; CDR3aa: CASGDLYTDTQYF
v_gene: TRBV7-9; j_gene: TRBJ1-2; abundance: NA; d_gene: TRBD1; CDR3nt: TGTGCCAGCAGCTTACTTTCCGGACAGGGGGCTTCTGGCTACACCTTC; CDR3aa: CASSLLSGQGASGYTF